These 5 T cell receptor beta chains were all obtained from the same sample, sequenced in a study of cytomegalovirus exposure and HLA in healthy donors. Primers included in the PCR were 60 Vbeta and 13 Jbeta primers. Sequencing was performed with immunoSEQ multiplex PCR; in TCRdb, only in-frame clones are kept and a portion is missing. The sample includes 120,000 to 150,000 clones, approximately 78% of them seen just once. Sequenced: PBMCs. These receptors were collected from a man aged 35-49 years in good health and CMV-seropositive.

The chain has TRBV7-2 and TRBJ1-2; 11 bases line up with TRBD1. V lost 5 bases and J lost 2; bases outside the gene matches: 16. The CDR3 runs to 19 residues. Germline loops: CDR1 SGHTA, CDR2 FQGNSA. In DNA, the CDR3 is TGTGCCAGCAGCCTTAATCATTTGGACAGGGGGCGTTCCAACTATGGCTACACCTTC. Translated: CASSLNHLDRGRSNYGYTF.

The rearrangement joins TRBV19 to TRBJ2-7; TRBD2 matches at 7 bases. With V trimmed by 6 bases and J by 3 bases, 8 bases remained unmatched. Germline values: CDR1 LNHDA, CDR2 SQIVND (reference sequence). This CDR3 has 14 residues. The CDR3 loop reads CASSPGLSVYEQYF. The CDR3 DNA follows: TGTGCCAGTAGCCCGGGACTATCCGTCTACGAGCAGTACTTC. Filled out from reference TRBV19 and TRBJ2-7, the complete variable domain reads DGGITQSPKYLFRKEGQNVTLSCEQNLNHDAMYWYRQDPGQGLRLIYYSQIVNDFQKGDIAEGYSVSREKKESFPLTVTSAQKNPTAFYLCASSPGLSVYEQYFGPGTRLTVT.

The chain is built from TRBV18 and TRBJ2-5; 9 bases line up with TRBD1. V gave up 4 bases and J gave up 5 bases; unmatched junction bases: 2. The CDR3 has 13 amino acids. From germline, CDR1 is KGHSH and CDR2 LQKENI. CDR3 loop: CASSRDRVETQYF. DNA for the CDR3: TGTGCCAGCTCACGGGACAGGGTGGAGACCCAGTACTTC.

V is TRBV7-3 and J is TRBJ2-3, with a possible D match to TRBD1 (6 bases). The CDR3 runs to 12 residues. Deletions cut 4 bases from V and 7 bases from J, with 9 bases between. Germline V gives CDR1 SGHTA, CDR2 FQGTGA. The CDR3 nucleotides are TGTGCCAGCAGCTCCGACAGGAATACGCAGTATTTT. As protein: CASSSDRNTQYF. Based on the CDR3 plus reference TRBV7-3 and TRBJ2-3, the full variable domain is GAGVSQTPSNKVTEKGKYVELRCDPISGHTALYWYRQSLGQGPEFLIYFQGTGAADDSGLPNDRFFAVRPEGSVSTLKIQRTERGDSAVYLCASSSDRNTQYFGPGTRLTVL.

This clone was counted between two and nine times. This chain uses TRBV7-3 with TRBJ2-3; possible D gene TRBD1, 5 bases. The V gene's germline CDR1 is SGHTA and CDR2 FQGTGA. The CDR3 has 18 amino acids. V was shortened by 6 bases and J by 0 bases, with 22 bases between the two germline ends. The CDR3: CASSPTAQVRLSTDTQYF. CDR3 bases: TGTGCCAGCAGTCCGACAGCTCAAGTCCGGCTCAGCACAGATACGCAGTATTTT.